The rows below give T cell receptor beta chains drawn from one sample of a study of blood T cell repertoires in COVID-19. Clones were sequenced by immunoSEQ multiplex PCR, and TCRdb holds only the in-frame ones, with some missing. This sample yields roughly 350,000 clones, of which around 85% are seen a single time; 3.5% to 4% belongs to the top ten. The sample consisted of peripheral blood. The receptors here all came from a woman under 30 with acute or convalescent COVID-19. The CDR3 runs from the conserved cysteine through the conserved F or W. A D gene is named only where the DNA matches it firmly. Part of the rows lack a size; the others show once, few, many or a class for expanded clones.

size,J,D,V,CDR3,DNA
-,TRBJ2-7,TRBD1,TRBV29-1,CSVEAGTGQGNYEQYF,TGCAGCGTTGAAGCCGGGACGGGACAGGGTAATTACGAGCAGTACTTC
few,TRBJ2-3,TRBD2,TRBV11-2,CASSFLPGTSGSGDTQYF,TGTGCCAGCAGCTTCTTACCGGGGACTAGCGGGTCAGGGGATACGCAGTATTTT
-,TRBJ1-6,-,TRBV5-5,CASSWGRGPNSPLHF,TGTGCCAGCAGCTGGGGCCGTGGCCCGAATTCACCCCTCCACTTT
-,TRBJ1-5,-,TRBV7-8,CASSSLSQPQHF,TGTGCCAGCAGCTCCCTGAGTCAGCCCCAGCATTTT
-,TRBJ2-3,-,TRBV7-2,CASSQPSSVADTQYF,TGTGCCAGCAGCCAACCGAGCTCTGTCGCAGATACGCAGTATTTT
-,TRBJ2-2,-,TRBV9,CASSARANTGELFF,TGTGCCAGCAGCGCTCGTGCGAACACCGGGGAGCTGTTTTTT
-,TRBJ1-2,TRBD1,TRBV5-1,CARHMDRRDGYTF,TGCGCCAGACATATGGACAGGCGGGATGGCTACACCTTC
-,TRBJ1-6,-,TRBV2,CASSEVGGSPLHF,TGTGCCAGCAGTGAAGTAGGGGGTTCACCCCTCCACTTT
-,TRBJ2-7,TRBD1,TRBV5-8,CASSSEVRDRGRYEQYF,TGTGCCAGCAGCTCCGAAGTACGGGACAGGGGGCGATACGAGCAGTACTTC
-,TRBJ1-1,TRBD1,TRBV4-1,CASSPGGNMNTEAFF,TGCGCCAGCAGCCCAGGGGGGAACATGAACACTGAAGCTTTCTTT
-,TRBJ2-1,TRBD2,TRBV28,CASSSLAGGMDEQFF,TGTGCCAGCAGTTCTCTAGCGGGAGGGATGGATGAGCAGTTCTTC
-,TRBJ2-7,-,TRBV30,CAWSVQGGSEYEQYF,TGTGCCTGGAGTGTACAAGGCGGCTCCGAATACGAGCAGTACTTC
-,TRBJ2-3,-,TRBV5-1,CASSPKADTQYF,TGCGCCAGCAGCCCAAAAGCGGATACGCAGTATTTT
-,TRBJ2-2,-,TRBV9,CASSPDRMNTGELFF,TGTGCCAGCAGCCCAGACAGAATGAACACCGGGGAGCTGTTTTTT
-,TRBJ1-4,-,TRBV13,CASSFRTVNEKLFF,TGTGCCAGCAGCTTCCGGACAGTCAATGAAAAACTGTTTTTT
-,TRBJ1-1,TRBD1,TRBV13,CASVPGTANTEAFF,TGTGCCAGCGTTCCCGGGACAGCGAACACTGAAGCTTTCTTT
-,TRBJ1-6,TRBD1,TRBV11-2,CASSLARTGGPYNSPLHF,TGTGCCAGCAGCTTAGCCCGGACAGGGGGCCCCTATAATTCACCCCTCCACTTT
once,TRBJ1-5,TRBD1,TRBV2,CASRLTGVHTQPQHF,TGTGCCAGCAGGCTCACAGGGGTCCACACCCAGCCCCAGCATTTT
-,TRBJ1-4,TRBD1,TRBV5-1,CASTRGQGATNEKLFF,TGCGCCAGCACAAGGGGACAGGGAGCAACTAATGAAAAACTGTTTTTT
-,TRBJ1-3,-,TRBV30,CAWSVRRSGNTIYF,TGTGCCTGGAGTGTTAGGAGGAGCGGAAACACCATATATTTT
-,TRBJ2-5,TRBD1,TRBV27,CASSSSGQGGKETQYF,TGTGCCAGCAGTTCCTCCGGACAGGGTGGGAAAGAGACCCAGTACTTC
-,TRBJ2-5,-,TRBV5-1,CASSSIGGTETQYF,TGCGCCAGCAGCTCTATAGGGGGTACTGAGACCCAGTACTTC
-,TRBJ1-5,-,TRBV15,CATRSGTHQPQHF,TGTGCCACCAGGTCGGGGACTCATCAGCCCCAGCATTTT
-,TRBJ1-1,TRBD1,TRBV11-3,CASSSGQDNAEAFF,TGTGCCAGCAGCTCGGGACAGGATAACGCTGAAGCTTTCTTT
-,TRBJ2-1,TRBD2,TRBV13,CASSSTGLAGGSSYNEQFF,TGTGCCAGCAGCTCGACGGGACTAGCGGGTGGGAGCTCCTACAATGAGCAGTTCTTC
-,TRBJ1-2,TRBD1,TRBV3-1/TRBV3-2,CASSRWTGSASNYGYTF,TGTGCCAGCAGTCGATGGACAGGGTCGGCGTCTAACTATGGCTACACCTTC
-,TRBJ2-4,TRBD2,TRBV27,CASRPPPLAVLQGVWVIQYF,TGTGCCAGCAGACCCCCCCCACTAGCGGTTTTGCAAGGGGTGTGGGTCATTCAGTACTTC
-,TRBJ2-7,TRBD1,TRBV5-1,CASSLRGQAREQYF,TGCGCCAGCAGCTTGAGGGGGCAGGCCCGGGAGCAGTACTTC
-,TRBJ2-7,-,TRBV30,CAWSDTAYEQYF,TGTGCCTGGAGTGACACAGCCTACGAGCAGTACTTC
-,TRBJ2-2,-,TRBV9,CASSVGGGATGELFF,TGTGCCAGCAGCGTAGGAGGGGGGGCAACCGGGGAGCTGTTTTTT
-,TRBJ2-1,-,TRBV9,CASSVESMYNEQFF,TGTGCCAGCAGCGTAGAGAGTATGTACAATGAGCAGTTCTTC
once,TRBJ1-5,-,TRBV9,CASSVSGMGQPQHF,TGTGCCAGCAGCGTCTCAGGGATGGGACAGCCCCAGCATTTT
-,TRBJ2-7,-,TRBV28,CASSFTWGESYEQYF,TGTGCCAGCAGTTTCACATGGGGGGAATCATACGAGCAGTACTTC
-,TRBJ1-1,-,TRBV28,CASSFLNTLNTEAFF,TGTGCCAGCAGTTTCTTGAACACACTGAACACTGAAGCTTTCTTT
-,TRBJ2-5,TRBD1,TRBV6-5,CASSQDRWETQYF,TGTGCCAGCAGTCAGGACAGGTGGGAGACCCAGTACTTC
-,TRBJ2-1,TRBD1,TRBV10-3,CAISELEQGAPTSEQFF,TGTGCCATCAGTGAGCTCGAACAGGGGGCGCCAACAAGTGAGCAGTTCTTC